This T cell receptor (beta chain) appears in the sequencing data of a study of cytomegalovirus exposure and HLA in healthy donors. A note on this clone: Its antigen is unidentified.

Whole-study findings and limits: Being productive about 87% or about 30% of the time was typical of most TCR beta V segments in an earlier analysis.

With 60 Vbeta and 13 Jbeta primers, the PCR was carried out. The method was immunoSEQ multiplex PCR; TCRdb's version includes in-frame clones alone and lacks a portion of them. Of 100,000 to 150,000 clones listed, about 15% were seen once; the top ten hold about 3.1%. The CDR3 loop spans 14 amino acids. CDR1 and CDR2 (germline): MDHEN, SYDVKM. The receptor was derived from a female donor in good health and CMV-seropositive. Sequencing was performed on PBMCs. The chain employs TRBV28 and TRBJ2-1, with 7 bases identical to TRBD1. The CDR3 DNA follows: TGTGGAAGCTGGCGGACAGGAGTTTACAATGAGCAGTTCTTC. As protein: CGSWRTGVYNEQFF.